The present T cell receptor beta chain was sequenced within a study of blood T cell repertoires in COVID-19. Measured with immunoSEQ multiplex PCR; TCRdb has only the in-frame clones, and not every one. The table includes 290,000 or so clones, roughly 90% detected once. This CDR3 contains 15 residues. The V gene end was trimmed by 2 bases and the J gene end by 7 bases; junction bases not matched to a gene: 7. Germline assignment: CDR1 SGHRS and CDR2 YFSETQ. This sequence was found in a woman aged 25 to 39 with COVID-19, enrolled during active disease. This chain connects TRBV5-1 to TRBJ2-1; 9 nucleotides align to TRBD1. Source material: peripheral blood. CDR3 residues: CASSLTQGAKNEQFF. DNA for the CDR3: TGCGCCAGCAGCTTAACACAGGGGGCTAAAAATGAGCAGTTCTTC.